This T cell receptor (beta chain) was captured by sequencing in a study of cytomegalovirus exposure and HLA in healthy donors. Study-wide results and limits: An analysis done earlier found most TCR beta V segments productive about 87% or about 30% of the time. The study listed 150 to 200 cytomegalovirus-associated TCR beta chains.

This clone was detected once. The antigen remains undetermined. Amplification used 60 Vbeta primers and 13 Jbeta primers. Profiling relied on immunoSEQ multiplex PCR, and the TCRdb table lists in-frame clones only, not all of them. The sample shows about 120,000 clones, more than 70% of them seen only once. The CDR3 has 17 amino acids. Germline-derived CDR1 and CDR2 are SGHDT and YYEEEE. The trim removed 0 bases at V and 2 bases at J, leaving 8 bases unmatched. Sequenced material: PBMCs. The clonotype was recovered from a man aged 50-59 years in good health and CMV-seropositive. The chain couples TRBV5-6 to TRBJ1-2; TRBD1 matches 9 bases. This CDR3 is CASSLGQGVSLNYGYTF. Written as DNA, the CDR3 is TGTGCCAGCAGCTTGGGACAGGGGGTTTCCTTAAACTATGGCTACACCTTC.